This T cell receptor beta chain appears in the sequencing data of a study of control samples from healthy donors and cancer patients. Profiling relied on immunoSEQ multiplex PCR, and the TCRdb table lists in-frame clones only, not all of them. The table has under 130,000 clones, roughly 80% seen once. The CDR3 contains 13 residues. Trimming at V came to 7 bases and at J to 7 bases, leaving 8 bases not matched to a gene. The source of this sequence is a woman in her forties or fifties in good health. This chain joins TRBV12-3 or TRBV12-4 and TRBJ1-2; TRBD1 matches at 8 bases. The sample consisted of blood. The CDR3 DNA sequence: TGTGCCAGCACCCCGACAGGGGACCGTGGCTACACCTTC. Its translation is CASTPTGDRGYTF.